This T cell receptor beta chain derives from a study of response to subunit inactivated influenza vaccine. TCRdb fed the RT-PCR reads into MiXCR, producing one record per CDR3 protein. The sample contains 150,000 to 200,000 distinct CDR3 sequences, about 9.3% of which appear only once. The CDR3 has 17 residues. The germline CDR1 and CDR2 sequences are MGHDK and SYGVNS. Deletions cut 6 bases from V and 2 bases from J, with 22 bases between. This clonotype turned up a few times. The antigen is unknown. Study-level findings and limits: That few new T cells are recruited by each seasonal influenza vaccination was the authors' suggestion.

The TCR originated in a man between 50 and 59 years old who received an inactivated influenza vaccine. The chain couples TRBV25-1 to TRBJ1-2; D is undetermined. Here the sequenced sample was non-naive T cells sorted from PBMCs, taken on the day of vaccination. CDR3 sequence: CASRAGGRRLGNYGYTF. CDR3 DNA: TGTGCCAGCAGAGCCGGCGGTCGCAGGCTCGGGAACTATGGCTACACCTTC.